The clone carrying this T cell receptor beta chain was seen once. This sample was taken from a study of blood T cell repertoires in COVID-19. Study information: There were acute and convalescent COVID-19 samples, and they came from the United States, Italy and Spain.

In the original workflow: Scientists estimated how many nucleated cells there were by amplifying reference gene primers. Using immunoSEQ multiplex PCR, the repertoire was profiled, and TCRdb retains in-frame clones only, with some absent. For V, J and clone size, that table is used; D and trimming come from the DNA. The repertoire holds over 250,000 clones, with roughly 90% as singletons. The CDR3 is 15 residues long. Trimming removed 4 bases from V and 1 base from J, with 11 bases in between. Germline loops: CDR1 MGHRA, CDR2 YSYEKL. Sequencing was carried out using peripheral blood. The receptor comes from a woman in her thirties with COVID-19, enrolled during active disease. The chain couples TRBV4-1 to TRBJ1-5, with unresolved D. The CDR3 loop reads CASSPQDSSNQPQHF. Here the CDR3 DNA reads TGCGCCAGCAGCCCCCAAGACTCAAGCAATCAGCCCCAGCATTTT.